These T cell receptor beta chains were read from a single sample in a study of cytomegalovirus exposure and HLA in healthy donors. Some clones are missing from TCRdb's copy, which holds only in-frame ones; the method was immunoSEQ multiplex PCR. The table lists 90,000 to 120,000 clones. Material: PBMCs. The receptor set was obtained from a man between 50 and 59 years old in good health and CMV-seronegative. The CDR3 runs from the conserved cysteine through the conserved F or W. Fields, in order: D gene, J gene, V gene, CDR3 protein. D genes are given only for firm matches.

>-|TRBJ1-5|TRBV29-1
CSVGGSQGPQHF
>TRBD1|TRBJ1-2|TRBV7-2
CASSLGFGTDTTNYGYTF
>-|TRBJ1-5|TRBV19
CASSINHRDQPQHF
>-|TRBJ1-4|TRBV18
CASSSQKNEKLFF
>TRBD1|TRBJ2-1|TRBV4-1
CASSQNQADRGNNEQFF
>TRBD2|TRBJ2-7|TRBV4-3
CASSQGTSGLYEQYF
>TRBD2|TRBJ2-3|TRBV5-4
CASSVGTSGSTDTQYF
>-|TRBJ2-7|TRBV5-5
CASSLEPGPAYEQYF
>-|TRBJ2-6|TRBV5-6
CASSLGAGGANVLTF
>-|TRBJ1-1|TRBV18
CASSPSVNTEAFF
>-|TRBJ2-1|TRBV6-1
CATGGGGFYNEQFF
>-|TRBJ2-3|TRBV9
CASSASAGEEDTQYF
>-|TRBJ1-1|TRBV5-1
CASGLLTSGTEAFF
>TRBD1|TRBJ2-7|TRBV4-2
CASSQGGTGGYEQYF
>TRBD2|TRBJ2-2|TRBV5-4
CASSLAGGQTGELFF
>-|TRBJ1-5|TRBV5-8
CASSLSTGYLGQPQHF
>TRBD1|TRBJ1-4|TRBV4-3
CASSLIPGQGNEKLFF
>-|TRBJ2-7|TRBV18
CASSHLDTTSYEQYF
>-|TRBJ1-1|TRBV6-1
CASSRGGDTEAFF
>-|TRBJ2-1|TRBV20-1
CSARAGFEQFF
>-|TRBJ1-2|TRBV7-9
CASSLGPNYGYTF
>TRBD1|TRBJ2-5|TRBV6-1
CASSAWTGRETQYF
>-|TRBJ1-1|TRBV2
CATNPGLNTEAFF
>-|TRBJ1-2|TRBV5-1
CASSLPGSGGYTF
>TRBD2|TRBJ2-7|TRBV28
CASLSPGTSGSYEQYF
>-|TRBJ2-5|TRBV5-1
CASSFTGSVGPETQYF
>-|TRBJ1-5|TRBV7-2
CASSSDILQPQHF
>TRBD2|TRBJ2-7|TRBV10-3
CAISDRRLADSYEQYF
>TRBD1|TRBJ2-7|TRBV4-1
CASRKGGGEQYF
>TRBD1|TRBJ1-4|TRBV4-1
CASSQDGGDRGRGVWEKLFF
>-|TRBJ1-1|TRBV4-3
CASSQDPGGRDTEAFF
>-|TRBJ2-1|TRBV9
CASSVAGGTYNEQFF
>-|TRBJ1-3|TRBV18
CASSPEQGISGNTIYF
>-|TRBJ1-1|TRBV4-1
CASSSAAGYETEAFF
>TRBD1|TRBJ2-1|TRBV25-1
CASSEYRTGENEQFF